This T cell receptor (beta chain) appears in the sequencing data of a study of T-cell reconstitution after alpha-beta-depleted transplantation in children. The CDR3 totals 14 residues. The ends were cut back, 4 bases at V and 2 bases at J, with 12 bases in the middle. Germline V gene sequence: CDR1 SGHTA, CDR2 FQGNSA. It was with unique molecular identifiers that the TCRbeta library was prepared. TCRdb reanalysed the PCR reads using MiXCR and keeps one entry per CDR3 protein. This sample carries more than 400,000 distinct CDR3 sequences, roughly 44% of them seen once, and the ten largest clones take under 30%.

Source: PBMCs, taken before TCRalphabeta/CD19-depleted stem cell transplant. The chain joins TRBV7-2 to TRBJ2-7; TRBD1 might be the D (5 bases). The origin of this receptor is a girl aged 2 to 9 with aplastic anemia, due to receive a stem cell transplant. The CDR3 DNA follows: TGTGCCAGCAGCTCAGGGCGAATCGCCTACGAGCAGTACTTC. It codes for CASSSGRIAYEQYF.